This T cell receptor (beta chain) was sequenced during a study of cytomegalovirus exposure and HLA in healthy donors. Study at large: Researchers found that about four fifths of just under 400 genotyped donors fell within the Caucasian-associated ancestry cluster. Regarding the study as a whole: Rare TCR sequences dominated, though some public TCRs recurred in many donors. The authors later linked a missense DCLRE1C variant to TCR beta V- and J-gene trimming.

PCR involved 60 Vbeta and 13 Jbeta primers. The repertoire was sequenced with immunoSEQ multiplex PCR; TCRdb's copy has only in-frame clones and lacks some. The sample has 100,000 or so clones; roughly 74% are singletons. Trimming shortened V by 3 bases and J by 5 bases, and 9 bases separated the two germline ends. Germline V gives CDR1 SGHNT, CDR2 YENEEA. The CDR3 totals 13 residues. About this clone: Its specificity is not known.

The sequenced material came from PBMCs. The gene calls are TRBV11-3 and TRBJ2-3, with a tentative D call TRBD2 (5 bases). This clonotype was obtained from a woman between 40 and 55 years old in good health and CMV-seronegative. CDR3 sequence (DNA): TGTGCCAGCAGCTTCGGGGAAAGAGATACGCAGTATTTT. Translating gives CASSFGERDTQYF. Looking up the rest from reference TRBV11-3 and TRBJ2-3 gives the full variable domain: EAGVVQSPRYKIIEKKQPVAFWCNPISGHNTLYWYLQNLGQGPELLIRYENEEAVDDSQLPKDRFSAERLKGVDSTLKIQPAELGDSAVYLCASSFGERDTQYFGPGTRLTVL.